In its sample, the clone carrying this TCR beta chain was seen once. Trimming took off 5 bases at V and 9 bases at J, with 8 bases between the two ends. The CDR3 is made up of 11 amino acids. Germline CDR1 and CDR2: MNHEY and SMNVEV (reference sequence). Original processing notes: Researchers report that nucleated cell counts were estimated from reference gene primer amplification. Clones were read by immunoSEQ multiplex PCR, and TCRdb kept only the in-frame ones, dropping some. The V and J calls and clone size were taken over from that table, and D and trimming were inferred from the DNA. There are more than 100,000 clones in the sample; roughly 80% occur only once, and about 17% lies in the top ten. The sample comes from a study of blood T cell repertoires in COVID-19. The wider study: Acute-phase and convalescent COVID-19 samples originated in the United States, Italy and Spain.

This chain joins TRBV27 and TRBJ2-1, with D uncertain. The sample taken for sequencing was peripheral blood. The TCR sequence derives from a woman aged 45-60 years with acute or convalescent COVID-19. CDR3 DNA sequence: TGTGCCAGCAGTGAATACGGTGAGCAGTTCTTC. Amino acids: CASSEYGEQFF.